This TCR beta chain was sequenced in a study of OX40 agonist ivuxolimab in advanced cancers. At the level of the study: Three dose-escalation patients had partial responses: one with hepatocellular carcinoma and two with cutaneous melanoma.

Clones were sequenced by immunoSEQ multiplex PCR, and TCRdb holds only the in-frame ones, with some missing. The profile covers roughly 120,000 clones, with roughly nine tenths appearing a single time and about 0.55% taken by the ten largest. The length of the CDR3 is 14 residues. This receptor was taken from an adult with an advanced solid tumor such as melanoma, head and neck, liver or kidney cancer. This specimen was CD4+ or CD8+ T cells sorted from blood, taken in a trial of the OX40 agonist ivuxolimab. The chain is built from TRBV21-1 and TRBJ2-7; TRBD1, the table's D call, lacks a check against the DNA. TRBV21-1 is noted as a pseudogene. The CDR3 sequence is CASSKKRTAYEQYF. In DNA, the CDR3 is TGTGCCAGCAGCAAAAAGAGGACAGCCTACGAGCAGTACTTC.